This T cell receptor (beta chain) was found in a study of OX40 agonist ivuxolimab in advanced cancers. Profiled with immunoSEQ multiplex PCR; TCRdb holds only in-frame clones, not every one. The sample includes some 100,000 clones, less than 90% seen only once; the top ten take 0.8% to 0.9%. Trimming pared 0 bases from V and 2 bases from J, leaving 10 bases between. Germline CDR1 and CDR2: SGHVS and FNYEAQ. There are 16 residues in the CDR3. The sample was CD4+ or CD8+ T cells sorted from blood, taken in a trial of the OX40 agonist ivuxolimab. V and J are TRBV7-6 and TRBJ2-2, with D uncertain. The sequence derives from an adult with an advanced solid tumor such as melanoma, head and neck, liver or kidney cancer. Written as DNA, the CDR3 is TGTGCCAGCAGCTTAGCCGGAATTTCAAACACCGGGGAGCTGTTTTTT. This sequence encodes CASSLAGISNTGELFF.